Sequencing of this T cell receptor (beta chain) was carried out in a study of blood T cell repertoires in COVID-19. Whole-study context: Donors in the United States, Italy and Spain gave samples during acute or convalescent COVID-19. PBMCs, B-cell-depleted T cells, or T cells provided the cDNA or gDNA that made up the material.

Per the authors' pipeline: Using reference gene primer amplification, nucleated cell counts were estimated. Assay used: immunoSEQ multiplex PCR; TCRdb lists only in-frame clones, some missing. D and trimming were read from the DNA, whereas the V and J calls and clone size are those reported in that table. The sample includes more than 300,000 clones, about four fifths seen only once; the top ten take around 1.2%. This clone is a singleton in its sample. The CDR3 extends over 14 amino acids. Germline V gene data show CDR1 as SGHDT and CDR2 as YYEEEE. Trimming took 0 bases from V and 4 from J, leaving 11 bases between them.

This clonotype was obtained from a woman aged 45-59 years with acute or convalescent COVID-19. The sequencing sample was made of peripheral blood. This chain connects TRBV5-6 to TRBJ2-7; D is possibly TRBD2 (6 bases). CDR3 sequence: CASSLAYGGYEQYF. In DNA, the CDR3 is TGTGCCAGCAGCTTGGCCTATGGGGGGTACGAGCAGTACTTC.